These 13 T cell receptor beta chains originate from one sample sequenced in a study of spatial heterogeneity in lung cancer. MiXCR, run by TCRdb on the 5' RACE reads, gives a single entry per CDR3 protein. The sample gives under 5,000 distinct CDR3 sequences, roughly 7.5% of which show up once; approximately 20% is in the top ten. Time point denoted: sample taken at primary tumor resection. Sequencing covered unsorted whole RNA taken from tumor, nontumor lung or frozen PBMC. The sample in question was normal lung tissue next to the tumor, obtained at surgery. All receptors derive from a male donor with early-stage non-small cell lung cancer.

This chain joins TRBV27 and TRBJ1-1; a weak D match, TRBD1 (6 bases). Trimming removed 6 bases from V and 4 bases from J, with 15 bases in between. The CDR3 spans 14 residues. Germline V gene lookup returns CDR1 MNHEY and CDR2 SMNVEV (reference sequence). CDR3 DNA sequence: TGTGCCAGCAGCTCCGGGGACACCACCACTGAAGCTTTCTTT. Its translation is CASSSGDTTTEAFF.

This clonotype was counted at least ten times. The V gene is TRBV6-5, the J gene TRBJ1-2; possibly TRBD1 for D (5 bases). Trimming took 2 bases from V and 4 from J, leaving 8 bases between them. The CDR3 length is 13 residues. Germline V gene sequence: CDR1 MNHEY, CDR2 SVGAGI. The CDR3 bases are TGTGCCAGCAGTTACGACAGTTCCTATGGCTACACCTTC. Protein: CASSYDSSYGYTF.

This clonotype is classed as medium-sized (0.01 to 0.1%). This rearrangement joins TRBV4-3 to TRBJ2-7; 8 positions match TRBD2. Germline V gene sequence: CDR1 LGHNA, CDR2 YSLEER. This CDR3 region has 15 residues. J was trimmed by 6 bases and V by 0 bases; bases with no gene match: 7. The CDR3 DNA reads TGCGCCAGCAGCCAAGATTGGGCGGGAGGTAGCGAGCAGTACGTC. Protein product: CASSQDWAGGSEQYV.

This clonotype was counted many times. V usage is TRBV2 and J usage is TRBJ2-7; possibly TRBD1 for D (5 bases). With 8 bases removed from V and 3 bases from J, the gap between germline ends came to 14 bases. There are 13 residues in the CDR3. The germline V gene has CDR1 SNHLY and CDR2 FYNNEI. CDR3 nucleotides: TGTGCCAGCTCCTGGGGCAGTTACTACGAGCAGTACTTC. It translates to CASSWGSYYEQYF.

This clonotype is medium-sized. The rearrangement joins TRBV12-3 or TRBV12-4 to TRBJ2-5; unclear D gene. This CDR3 spans 13 amino acids. V was clipped by 2 bases and J by 3 bases, with 7 bases between them. The CDR3 region is CASSLIWEETQYF. CDR3 bases: TGTGCCAGCAGTTTAATATGGGAAGAGACCCAGTACTTC.

This clonotype is medium-sized (0.01 to 0.1%) in the sample. The chain is built from TRBV5-1 and TRBJ2-5; 10 bases fit TRBD1. J was trimmed by 2 bases and V by 4 bases; bases with no gene match: 8. Germline V gene sequence: CDR1 SGHRS, CDR2 YFSETQ. This CDR3 spans 16 amino acids. The CDR3 spells CASSLRQGARQETQYF. In nucleotides, the CDR3 is TGCGCCAGCAGCCTCAGACAGGGGGCGCGTCAAGAGACCCAGTACTTC.

In this sample, this clonotype turned up a few times. The chain uses TRBV12-3 or TRBV12-4 and TRBJ2-1, with 14 bases fitting TRBD2. The CDR3 is 15 residues long. The trim removed 3 bases at V and 9 bases at J, leaving 4 bases unmatched. The CDR3 loop is CASSFGLAGGGEQFF. The CDR3 DNA reads TGTGCCAGCAGTTTCGGACTAGCGGGAGGCGGTGAGCAGTTCTTC.

This sequence joins TRBV11-1 and TRBJ1-2; 8 bases align to TRBD1. This CDR3 contains 15 residues. V shed 6 bases, J shed 3 bases, and the junction held 9 bases outside the gene matches. CDR1 and CDR2 (germline): SGHAT, FQDESV (reference sequence). The CDR3 DNA reads as TGTGCCAGCAGTTCGCGGGCAGGGGGCGACTATGGCTACACCTTC. This sequence encodes CASSSRAGGDYGYTF.

Judged by abundance, this clonotype is medium-sized. The chain joins TRBV4-2 to TRBJ2-2; the match to TRBD2 covers 10 bases. This CDR3 comprises 18 residues. Germline assignment: CDR1 LGHNA and CDR2 YNFKEQ. V was clipped by 4 bases and J by 7 bases; unmatched bases: 15. The CDR3 DNA reads TGTGCCAGCAGCCGCTCAGGGTCTAGCGGGGGCCCCAGCGGGGAGCTGTTTTTT. This gives the protein CASSRSGSSGGPSGELFF.

The chain couples TRBV6-5 to TRBJ2-6; 11 bases are shared with TRBD1. Germline CDR1 and CDR2: MNHEY and SVGAGI. The J segment lost 0 bases and the V segment lost 5 bases, leaving 6 bases of the junction unmatched. There are 18 residues in the CDR3. The CDR3 reads CASSDWTGGPSGANVLTF. In nucleotides, the CDR3 is TGTGCCAGCAGTGATTGGACAGGGGGCCCCTCTGGGGCCAACGTCCTGACTTTC.

By share, this clonotype counts as medium-sized. This sequence joins TRBV4-1 and TRBJ2-1; 7 nucleotides align to TRBD2. Per germline, CDR1 MGHRA and CDR2 YSYEKL. The CDR3 extends over 19 amino acids. V lost 0 bases and J lost 7; bases outside the gene matches: 18. DNA of the CDR3: TGCGCCAGCAGCCAAGATCGAGGCCGGACCCCGGGAGCGGGAAATGAGCAGTTCTTC. This encodes CASSQDRGRTPGAGNEQFF.

This clonotype was detected many times. The rearrangement uses TRBV19 and TRBJ2-2; 12 nucleotides line up with TRBD2. V lost 4 bases to trimming and J lost 7 bases; unmatched junction nucleotides: 1. Germline V gene lookup returns CDR1 LNHDA and CDR2 SQIVND (reference sequence). The CDR3 has 14 amino acids. The CDR3 protein is CASSRLAGVGELFF. DNA for the CDR3: TGTGCCAGTAGTAGACTAGCGGGAGTCGGGGAGCTGTTTTTT.

This clonotype is deemed medium-sized. The chain is built from TRBV6-1 and TRBJ2-7; TRBD2 matches 12 bases. The germline CDR1 and CDR2 sequences are MNHNS and SASEGT. The CDR3 is 18 residues long. V lost 1 base, J lost 4 bases, and 11 bases stayed unmatched. CDR3 DNA: TGTGCCAGCAGTGAAGTGAACTACCTAGCGGGAGGGTTTTACGAGCAGTACGTC. This gives the protein CASSEVNYLAGGFYEQYV.